This T cell receptor beta chain appears in the sequencing data of a study of blood T cell repertoires in COVID-19. Study as a whole: The United States, Italy and Spain provided the acute and convalescent COVID-19 samples. From T cells, B-cell-depleted T cells, or PBMCs came the material, which was cDNA or gDNA.

In the original analysis: Estimated nucleated cell counts came from reference gene primer amplification. The protocol was immunoSEQ multiplex PCR, while the TCRdb copy is restricted to in-frame clones and leaves out a portion. The V and J calls and clone size come from that table; D and trimming were worked out from the DNA. The sample has around 300,000 clones, roughly 90% seen once. Sequencing was carried out using peripheral blood. This receptor was obtained from a woman aged 25 to 45 with COVID-19, enrolled during active disease.

Written as DNA, the CDR3 is TGTGCTAGTGGTTTTTGGGGCAGCCTGAACACTGAAGCTTTCTTT. It is translated as CASGFWGSLNTEAFF. The chain is built from TRBV12-5 and TRBJ1-1, with D perhaps matching TRBD1 (5 bases). This CDR3 has 15 amino acids. Germline lookup yields CDR1 LGHNT and CDR2 FRNRAP. Trimming took off 3 bases at V and 0 bases at J, with 11 bases between the two ends.